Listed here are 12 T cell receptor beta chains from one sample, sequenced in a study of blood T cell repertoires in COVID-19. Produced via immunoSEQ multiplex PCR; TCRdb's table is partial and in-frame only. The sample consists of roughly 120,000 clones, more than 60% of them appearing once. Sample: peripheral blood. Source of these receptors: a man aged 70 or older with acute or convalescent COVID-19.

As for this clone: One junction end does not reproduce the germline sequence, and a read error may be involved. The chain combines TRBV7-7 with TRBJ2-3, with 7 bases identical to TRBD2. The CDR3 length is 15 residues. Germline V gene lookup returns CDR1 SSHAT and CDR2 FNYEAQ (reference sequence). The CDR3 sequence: CASSPLRGSTDTQYF. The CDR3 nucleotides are TGTGCTAGCAGCCCCCTGCGGGGGAGCACAGATACGCAGTATTTT.

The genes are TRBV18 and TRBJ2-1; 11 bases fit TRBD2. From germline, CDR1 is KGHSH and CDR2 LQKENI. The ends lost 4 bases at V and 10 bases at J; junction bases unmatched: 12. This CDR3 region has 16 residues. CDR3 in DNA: TGTGCCAGCTCACAGACCACTAGCGGGGGCGGCCCAGAGCAGTTCTTC. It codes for CASSQTTSGGGPEQFF.

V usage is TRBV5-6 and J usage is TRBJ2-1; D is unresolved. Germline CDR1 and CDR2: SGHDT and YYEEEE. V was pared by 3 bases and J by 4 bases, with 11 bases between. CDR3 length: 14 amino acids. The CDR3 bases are TGTGCCAGCAGCTACCAACACAGATACAATGAGCAGTTCTTC. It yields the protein CASSYQHRYNEQFF.

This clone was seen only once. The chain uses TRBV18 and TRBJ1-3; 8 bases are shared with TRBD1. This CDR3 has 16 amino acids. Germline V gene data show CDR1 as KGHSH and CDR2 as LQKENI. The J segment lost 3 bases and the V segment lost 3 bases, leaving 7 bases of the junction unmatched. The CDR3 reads CASSPQQGGIGNTIYF. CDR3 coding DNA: TGTGCCAGCTCACCGCAACAGGGGGGTATTGGAAACACCATATATTTT.

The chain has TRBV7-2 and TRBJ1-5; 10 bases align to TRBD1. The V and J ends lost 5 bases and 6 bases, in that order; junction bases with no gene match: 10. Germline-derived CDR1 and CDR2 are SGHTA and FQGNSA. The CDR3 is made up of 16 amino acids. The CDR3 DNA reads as TGTGCCAGCAGCCAACCGACAGGGGGCGTAATTCAGCCCCAGCATTTT. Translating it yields CASSQPTGGVIQPQHF.

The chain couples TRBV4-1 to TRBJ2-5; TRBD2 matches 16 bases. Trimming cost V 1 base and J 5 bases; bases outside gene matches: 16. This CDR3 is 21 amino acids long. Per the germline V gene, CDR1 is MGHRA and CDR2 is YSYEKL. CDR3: CASSQGSGTSGGAVRLETQYF. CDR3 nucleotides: TGCGCCAGCAGCCAAGGCTCCGGGACTAGCGGGGGGGCCGTCCGGTTGGAGACCCAGTACTTC.

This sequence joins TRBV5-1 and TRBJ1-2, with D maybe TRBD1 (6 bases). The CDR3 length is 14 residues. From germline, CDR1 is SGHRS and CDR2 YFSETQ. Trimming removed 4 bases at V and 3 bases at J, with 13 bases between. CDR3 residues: CASSAQGTDYGYTF. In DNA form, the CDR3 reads TGCGCCAGCAGCGCACAGGGTACGGACTATGGCTACACCTTC. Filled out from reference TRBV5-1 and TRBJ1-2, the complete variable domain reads KAGVTQTPRYLIKTRGQQVTLSCSPISGHRSVSWYQQTPGQGLQFLFEYFSETQRNKGNFPGRFSGRQFSNSRSEMNVSTLELGDSALYLCASSAQGTDYGYTFGSGTRLTVV.

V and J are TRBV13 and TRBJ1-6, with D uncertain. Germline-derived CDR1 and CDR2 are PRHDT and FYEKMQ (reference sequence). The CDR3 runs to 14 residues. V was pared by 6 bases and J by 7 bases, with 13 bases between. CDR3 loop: CASRNGEGNSPLHF. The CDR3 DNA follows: TGTGCCAGCAGAAACGGAGAAGGCAATTCACCCCTCCACTTT.

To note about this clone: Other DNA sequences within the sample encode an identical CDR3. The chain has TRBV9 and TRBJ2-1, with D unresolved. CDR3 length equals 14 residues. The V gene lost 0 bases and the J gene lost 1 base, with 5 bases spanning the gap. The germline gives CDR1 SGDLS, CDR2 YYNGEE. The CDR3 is CASSVGQSYNEQFF. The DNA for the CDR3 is TGTGCCAGCAGCGTAGGCCAGTCCTACAATGAGCAGTTCTTC.

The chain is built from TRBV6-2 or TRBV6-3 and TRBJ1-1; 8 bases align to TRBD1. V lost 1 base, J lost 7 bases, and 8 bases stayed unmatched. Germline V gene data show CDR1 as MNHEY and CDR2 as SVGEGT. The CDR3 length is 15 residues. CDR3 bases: TGTGCCAGCAGTTACTTATCAGGGGGCGGGAGTGAAGCTTTCTTT. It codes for CASSYLSGGGSEAFF.

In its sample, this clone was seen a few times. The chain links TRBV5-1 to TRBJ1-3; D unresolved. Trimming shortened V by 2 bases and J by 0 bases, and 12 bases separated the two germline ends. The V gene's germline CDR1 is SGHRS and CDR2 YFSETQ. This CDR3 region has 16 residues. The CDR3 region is CASSFLDGGSGNTIYF. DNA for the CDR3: TGCGCCAGCAGCTTTTTGGACGGAGGCTCTGGAAACACCATATATTTT.

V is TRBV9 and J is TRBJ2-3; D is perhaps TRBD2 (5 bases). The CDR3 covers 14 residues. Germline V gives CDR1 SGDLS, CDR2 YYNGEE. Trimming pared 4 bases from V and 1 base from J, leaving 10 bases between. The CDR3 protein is CASSPGLGTDTQYF. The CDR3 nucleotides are TGTGCCAGCAGCCCAGGACTGGGCACAGATACGCAGTATTTT.